This TCR beta chain was captured by sequencing in a study of CD8 T cells in Susac syndrome. Reverse transcription used about 0.45 to 1 ug RNA and random hexamers. TCRdb fed the immunoSEQ multiplex PCR reads into MiXCR, producing one record per CDR3 protein. The repertoire has 330,000 or so distinct CDR3 sequences, about 91% of them found once; the top ten carry under 0.2%. This CDR3 contains 18 residues. Trimming removed 0 bases from V and 2 bases from J; junction bases left unmatched: 9. Germline V gives CDR1 SGHRS, CDR2 YFSETQ. The authors carried out high-throughput sequencing of TCR beta. They applied it to CD8+ and CD4+ T cells obtained from blood.

This receptor was obtained from a human donor with multiple sclerosis. Sequencing used CD8+ T cells from PBMCs. The chain has TRBV5-1 and TRBJ2-1; 9 bases map to TRBD2. CDR3 nucleotide sequence: TGCGCCAGCAGCTTGGATGATCTCCGACTAGCGGCCTACAATGAGCAGTTCTTC. Protein product: CASSLDDLRLAAYNEQFF.